Listed below are T cell receptor beta chains from one sample, sequenced in a study of cytomegalovirus exposure and HLA in healthy donors. Some clones are missing from TCRdb's copy, which holds only in-frame ones; the method was immunoSEQ multiplex PCR. The table records about 120,000 clones, roughly nine tenths of them present only once. The specimen sequenced was PBMCs. The receptors were gathered from a man younger than 30 in good health and CMV-seropositive. CDR3s leave out the opening cysteine and the closing phenylalanine or tryptophan.

J,V,CDR3
TRBJ1-4,TRBV28,ASSQTGLGEKLF
TRBJ1-1,TRBV4-3,ASSQLAEVENTEAF
TRBJ1-2,TRBV6-1,ASIGDNYGYT
TRBJ1-2,TRBV29-1,SVALGGANYGYT
TRBJ2-5,TRBV2,ASIYSRLLQETQY
TRBJ1-2,TRBV29-1,SVESPNGYT
TRBJ2-2,TRBV5-6,ASSLRILAGRGSPGELF
TRBJ1-1,TRBV4-1,ASSQEDRENTEAF
TRBJ1-1,TRBV5-1,ASSLTGWGAF
TRBJ1-1,TRBV19,ASSILAGSSTEAF
TRBJ2-2,TRBV7-6,ASSLVGTGDTGELF
TRBJ1-5,TRBV6-1,ASSETGTGSNQPQH
TRBJ2-6,TRBV19,ASRPARGEAGANVLT
TRBJ2-3,TRBV10-2,ASSESTGPPTDTQY
TRBJ2-1,TRBV4-3,ASSKGTSGGVSRDEQF
TRBJ2-5,TRBV5-1,ASSLGGLRGETQY
TRBJ2-7,TRBV27,ASSLKVGATYEQY
TRBJ1-5,TRBV19,ASSSVTAYSNQPQH
TRBJ1-1,TRBV10-3,AISEFRQEAMNTEAF
TRBJ2-3,TRBV10-3,AISVRSTSGGATDTQY
TRBJ2-7,TRBV5-1,ASSASGSARY
TRBJ2-3,TRBV11-2,ASTRAGTDTQY
TRBJ2-3,TRBV7-9,ASSLPRTGGGTDTQY
TRBJ1-2,TRBV19,ASSIPGTSGGYT
TRBJ2-1,TRBV5-1,ASSGQGRVAEQF
TRBJ2-5,TRBV5-8,ASSHTLRSRGFQETQY
TRBJ2-7,TRBV11-1,ASTRDSYEQY
TRBJ1-2,TRBV5-1,ASSQQGPNTGYT
TRBJ2-2,TRBV4-2,ASSRRRSGGPRVFGELF
TRBJ2-5,TRBV5-1,ASTPRGRAGETQY
TRBJ1-1,TRBV30,AWGTGLGNTEAF
TRBJ2-6,TRBV7-9,ASSSRDSSSGANVLT
TRBJ2-1,TRBV2,ASSEAAREEEF
TRBJ2-7,TRBV4-1,ASSQGGTGFYEQY
TRBJ2-7,TRBV5-1,ASSHDRGLETTSSYEQY
TRBJ2-1,TRBV7-2,ASSLAWAGGQSSYNEQF
TRBJ2-1,TRBV7-9,ASSLRLAGSYNEQF
TRBJ2-3,TRBV19,ASSPRGGWVDTQY
TRBJ1-2,TRBV5-5,ASSLDGTGISYGYT
TRBJ1-5,TRBV4-3,ASSQDIGGSNQPQH
TRBJ2-7,TRBV29-1,SVLTMTGNGALYEQY
TRBJ1-1,TRBV5-1,ASWEGQNTEAF
TRBJ2-4,TRBV4-2,ASSPRGRAKNIQY
TRBJ2-6,TRBV2,ASRRTGPASGANVLT
TRBJ2-7,TRBV7-2,ASSSFRSPQY